A selection of T cell receptor beta chains follows, all from one sample in a study of beta chain features in type 1 diabetes. Assay: immunoSEQ multiplex PCR; the TCRdb copy retains only in-frame clones and omits some. Counted here are some 160,000 clones, 8.5% to 10% occurring once; the ten biggest clones make up approximately 0.7%. The sequenced sample was central memory CD4+ T cells from blood. These receptors originate from a woman in her twenties or thirties with type 1 diabetes. Each CDR3 is given without its conserved first and last residue.

>TRBJ2-7|TRBV5-4
ASSFQQGYEQY
>TRBJ2-1|TRBV10-3
AISGVQGNEQF
>TRBJ1-5|TRBV29-1
SVGQGAENQPQH
>TRBJ1-1|TRBV7-9
ASSSQGGTEAF
>TRBJ2-3|TRBV29-1
SAVDRQKSDTQY
>TRBJ1-4|TRBV4-1
ASSHPDRENEKLF
>TRBJ2-7|TRBV9
ASSAGTGLAGSLQY
>TRBJ2-7|TRBV28
ASSFSAGTEQY
>TRBJ2-7|TRBV28
ASSLPPQSDRDEQY
>TRBJ1-1|TRBV27
ASSLRGGRAEAF
>TRBJ2-1|TRBV18
ASSPGTGRSNEQF
>TRBJ2-6|TRBV5-1
ASSLAGQGFSGANVLT
>TRBJ2-1|TRBV5-6
ASSPYYYNEQF
>TRBJ2-5|TRBV2
ASSELAGVMETQY
>TRBJ2-7|TRBV9
ASSVGIGGTGLSWEQY
>TRBJ2-7|TRBV7-2
ASSLAGTGSYEQY
>TRBJ1-2|TRBV29-1
SALTANYGYT
>TRBJ1-4|TRBV29-1
SARRAELGKLF
>TRBJ2-7|TRBV21-1
ASSKGCLASSYEQY
>TRBJ1-5|TRBV19
ASSRTEEYQPQH
>TRBJ2-1|TRBV10-3
AISGTSGSSYNEQF
>TRBJ2-7|TRBV5-6
ASSWGEEQY
>TRBJ2-2|TRBV28
ASSLPTTSGTGELF
>TRBJ2-5|TRBV6-1
ASSVQTGGQETQY
>TRBJ1-5|TRBV6-6
ASSSPPRDTED
>TRBJ2-3|TRBV30
AWSVGQGMRDTQY
>TRBJ1-1|TRBV9
ASSVVRQVEAF
>TRBJ1-1|TRBV18
ASSPRTVMNTEAF
>TRBJ1-5|TRBV19
ASSISRFFQPQH
>TRBJ1-2|TRBV27
ASSLRQAPGYGYT
>TRBJ2-1|TRBV7-3
ASSLMGQGIDEQF
>TRBJ1-2|TRBV4-1
ASSATTQGSGYT
>TRBJ2-5|TRBV29-1
SVGGQGETQY
>TRBJ1-4|TRBV29-1
SVRQLTNEKLF
>TRBJ1-3|TRBV4-1
ASSQEGRDTIY
>TRBJ2-7|TRBV30
AWKTSGTHKQY
>TRBJ2-7|TRBV2
ASRKDRASYEQY
>TRBJ1-4|TRBV2
ATSTSPLGKLF
>TRBJ1-5|TRBV15
ATSRDQGVNNQPQH
>TRBJ2-1|TRBV19
ASSLWQGMYNEQF
>TRBJ2-3|TRBV5-4
ASSLGTSTDTQY
>TRBJ2-5|TRBV11-1
ASSLVGETQY
>TRBJ2-1|TRBV5-1
ASSSPAGSYNEQF
>TRBJ2-7|TRBV7-9
ASSLASGRANEQY
>TRBJ1-1|TRBV7-9
ASSLGEGQIKAF
>TRBJ1-2|TRBV2
ASSPRDRGYGYT
>TRBJ2-7|TRBV6-1
ASSEAGGRG
>TRBJ1-2|TRBV4-2
ASSQDGPGNGYGYT
>TRBJ2-7|TRBV6-1
ASSEFRSYEQY
>TRBJ1-2|TRBV5-4
ASSSDGSYGYT
>TRBJ2-1|TRBV19
ASSIRGTSGDNEQF
>TRBJ1-1|TRBV27
ASSLMGQSNTEAF
>TRBJ2-1|TRBV28
ASSALAGAVNEQF
>TRBJ2-1|TRBV5-1
ASSPGTSSDNEQF
>TRBJ1-5|TRBV15
ATSREQGLGSQH
>TRBJ2-2|TRBV2
ASSGTVAAGELF
>TRBJ1-2|TRBV5-5
ASSFAGHYGYT